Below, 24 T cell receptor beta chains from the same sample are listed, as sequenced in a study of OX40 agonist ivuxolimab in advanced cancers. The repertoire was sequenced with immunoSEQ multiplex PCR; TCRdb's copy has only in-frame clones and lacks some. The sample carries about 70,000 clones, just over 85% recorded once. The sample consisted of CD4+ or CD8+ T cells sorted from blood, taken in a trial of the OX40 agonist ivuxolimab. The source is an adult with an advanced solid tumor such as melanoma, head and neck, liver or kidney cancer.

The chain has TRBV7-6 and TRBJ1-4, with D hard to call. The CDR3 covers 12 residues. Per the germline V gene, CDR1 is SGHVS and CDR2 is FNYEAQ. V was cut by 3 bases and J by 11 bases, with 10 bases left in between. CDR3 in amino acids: CASSLDFKKLFF. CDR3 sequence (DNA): TGTGCCAGCAGCTTGGACTTCAAGAAACTGTTTTTT.

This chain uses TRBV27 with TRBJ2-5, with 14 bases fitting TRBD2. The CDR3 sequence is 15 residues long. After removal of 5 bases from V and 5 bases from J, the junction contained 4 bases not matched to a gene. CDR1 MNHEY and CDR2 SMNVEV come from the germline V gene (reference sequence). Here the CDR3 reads CASSPRTSGGETQYF. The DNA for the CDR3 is TGTGCCAGCAGTCCCCGGACTAGCGGGGGGGAGACCCAGTACTTC.

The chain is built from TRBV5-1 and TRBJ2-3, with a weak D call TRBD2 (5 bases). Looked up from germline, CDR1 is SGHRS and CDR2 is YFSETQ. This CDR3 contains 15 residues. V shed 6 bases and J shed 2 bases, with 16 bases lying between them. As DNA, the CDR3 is TGCGCCAGCACCCTGGACTTAGCCTTCACAGATACGCAGTATTTT. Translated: CASTLDLAFTDTQYF.

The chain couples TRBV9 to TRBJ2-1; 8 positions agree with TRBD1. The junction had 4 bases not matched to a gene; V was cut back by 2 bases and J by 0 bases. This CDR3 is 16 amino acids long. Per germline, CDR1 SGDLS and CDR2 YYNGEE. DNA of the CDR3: TGTGCCAGCAGCGTGGCCCAGGGGGCCTCCTACAATGAGCAGTTCTTC. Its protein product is CASSVAQGASYNEQFF.

This CDR3 reads CASSQDFRRAQETQYF. CDR3 sequence (DNA): TGCGCCAGCAGCCAAGATTTCCGACGGGCACAAGAGACCCAGTACTTC. The chain joins TRBV4-3 to TRBJ2-5, with D hard to call. Germline-derived CDR1 and CDR2 are LGHNA and YSLEER. The CDR3 has 16 amino acids. Trimming removed 0 bases from V and 2 bases from J, with 13 bases in between.

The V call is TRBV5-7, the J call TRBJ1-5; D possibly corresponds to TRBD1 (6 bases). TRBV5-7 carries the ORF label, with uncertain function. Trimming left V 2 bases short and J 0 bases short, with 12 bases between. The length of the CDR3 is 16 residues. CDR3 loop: CASSFIGGPSNQPQHF. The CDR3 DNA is TGTGCCAGCAGCTTCATAGGGGGTCCTAGCAATCAGCCCCAGCATTTT.

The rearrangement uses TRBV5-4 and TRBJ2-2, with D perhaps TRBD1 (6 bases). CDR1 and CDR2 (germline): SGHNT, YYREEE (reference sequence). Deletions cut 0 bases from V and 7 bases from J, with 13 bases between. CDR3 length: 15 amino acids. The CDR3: CASSLVGARVGELFF. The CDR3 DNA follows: TGTGCCAGCAGCTTGGTGGGGGCTAGGGTCGGGGAGCTGTTTTTT. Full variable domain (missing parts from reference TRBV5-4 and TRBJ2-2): ETGVTQSPTHLIKTRGQQVTLRCSSQSGHNTVSWYQQALGQGPQFIFQYYREEENGRGNFPPRFSGLQFPNYSSELNVNALELDDSALYLCASSLVGARVGELFFGEGSRLTVL.

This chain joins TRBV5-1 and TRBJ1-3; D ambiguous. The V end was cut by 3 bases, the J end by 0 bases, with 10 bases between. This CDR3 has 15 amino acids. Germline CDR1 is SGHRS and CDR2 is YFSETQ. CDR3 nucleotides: TGCGCCAGCAGCTCAATCCCCAACTCTGGAAACACCATATATTTT. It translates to CASSSIPNSGNTIYF.

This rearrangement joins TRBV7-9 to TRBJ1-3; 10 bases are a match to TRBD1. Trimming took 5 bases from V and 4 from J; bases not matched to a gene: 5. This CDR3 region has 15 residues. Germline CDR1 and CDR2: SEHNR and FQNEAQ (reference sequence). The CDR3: CASSRGTGEGNTIYF. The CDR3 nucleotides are TGTGCCAGCAGCCGAGGGACAGGGGAAGGAAACACCATATATTTT.

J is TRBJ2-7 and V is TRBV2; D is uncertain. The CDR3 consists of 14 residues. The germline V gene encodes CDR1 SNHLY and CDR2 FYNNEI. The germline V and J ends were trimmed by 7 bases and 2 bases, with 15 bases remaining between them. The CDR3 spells CASTIDRAAYEQYF. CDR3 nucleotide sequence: TGTGCCAGCACGATAGATAGGGCAGCCTACGAGCAGTACTTC.

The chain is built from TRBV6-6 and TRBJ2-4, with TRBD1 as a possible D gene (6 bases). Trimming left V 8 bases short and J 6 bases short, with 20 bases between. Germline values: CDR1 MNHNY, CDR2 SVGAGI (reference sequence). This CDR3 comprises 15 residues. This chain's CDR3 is CASRPTGPAVNIQYF. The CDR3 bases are TGTGCCAGCCGCCCAACAGGGCCCGCGGTAAACATTCAGTACTTC.

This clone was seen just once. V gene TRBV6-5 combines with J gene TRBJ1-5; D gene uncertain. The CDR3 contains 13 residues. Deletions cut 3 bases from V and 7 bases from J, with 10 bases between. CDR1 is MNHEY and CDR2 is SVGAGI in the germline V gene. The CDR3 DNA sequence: TGTGCCAGCAGTTATGGCATCCTGCAGCCCCAGCATTTT. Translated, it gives CASSYGILQPQHF.

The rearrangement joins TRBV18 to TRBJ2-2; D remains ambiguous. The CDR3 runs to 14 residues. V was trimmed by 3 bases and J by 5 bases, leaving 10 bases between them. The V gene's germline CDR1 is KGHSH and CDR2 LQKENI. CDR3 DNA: TGTGCCAGCTCACCTGACACAAGGACCGGGGAGCTGTTTTTT. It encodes CASSPDTRTGELFF. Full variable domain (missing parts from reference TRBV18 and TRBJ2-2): NAGVMQNPRHLVRRRGQEARLRCSPMKGHSHVYWYRQLPEEGLKFMVYLQKENIIDESGMPKERFSAEFPKEGPSILRIQQVVRGDSAAYFCASSPDTRTGELFFGEGSRLTVL.

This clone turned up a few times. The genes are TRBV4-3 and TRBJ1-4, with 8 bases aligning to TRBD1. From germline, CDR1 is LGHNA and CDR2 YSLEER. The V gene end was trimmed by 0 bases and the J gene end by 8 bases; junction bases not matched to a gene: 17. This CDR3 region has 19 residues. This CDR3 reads CASSQDPPGQGRIGEKLFF. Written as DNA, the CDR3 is TGCGCCAGCAGCCAAGACCCTCCCGGACAGGGACGGATTGGGGAAAAACTGTTTTTT.

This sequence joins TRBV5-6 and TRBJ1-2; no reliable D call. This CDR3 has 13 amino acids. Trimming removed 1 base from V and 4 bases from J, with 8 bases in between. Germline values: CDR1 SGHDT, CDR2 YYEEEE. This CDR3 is CASSLWKSYGYTF. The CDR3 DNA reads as TGTGCCAGCAGCTTGTGGAAGTCCTATGGCTACACCTTC.

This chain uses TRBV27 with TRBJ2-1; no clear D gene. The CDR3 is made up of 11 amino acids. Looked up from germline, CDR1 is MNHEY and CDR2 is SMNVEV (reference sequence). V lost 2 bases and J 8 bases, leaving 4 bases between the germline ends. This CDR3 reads CASSLEDEQFF. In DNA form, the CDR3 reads TGTGCCAGCAGTTTAGAGGATGAGCAGTTCTTC.

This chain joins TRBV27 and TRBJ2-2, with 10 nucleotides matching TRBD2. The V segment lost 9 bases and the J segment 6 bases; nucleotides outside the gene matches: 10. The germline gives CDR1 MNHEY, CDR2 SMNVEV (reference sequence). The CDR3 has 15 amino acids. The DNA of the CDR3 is TGTGCCAGTGCTTGGAGCGGGGGGGGACCCGGGGAGCTGTTTTTT. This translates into CASAWSGGGPGELFF.

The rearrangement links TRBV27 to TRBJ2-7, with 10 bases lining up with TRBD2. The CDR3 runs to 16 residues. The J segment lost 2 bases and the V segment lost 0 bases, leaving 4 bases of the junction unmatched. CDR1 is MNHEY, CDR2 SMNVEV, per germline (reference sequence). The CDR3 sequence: CASSLSPLAGAYEQYF. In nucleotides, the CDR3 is TGTGCCAGCAGTTTATCCCCCCTAGCGGGAGCCTACGAGCAGTACTTC.

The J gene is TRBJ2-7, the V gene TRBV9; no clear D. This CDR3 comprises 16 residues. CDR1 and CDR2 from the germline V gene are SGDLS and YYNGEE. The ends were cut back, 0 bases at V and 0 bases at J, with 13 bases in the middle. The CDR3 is CASSVDPSASSYEQYF. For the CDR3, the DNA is TGTGCCAGCAGCGTAGATCCCAGCGCGAGCTCCTACGAGCAGTACTTC.

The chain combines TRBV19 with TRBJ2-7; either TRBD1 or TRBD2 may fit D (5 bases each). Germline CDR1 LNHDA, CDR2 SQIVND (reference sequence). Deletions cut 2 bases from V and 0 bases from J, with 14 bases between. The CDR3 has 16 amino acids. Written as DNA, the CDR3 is TGTGCCAGTAGTATACAGTGGGACCCGTCCTCCTACGAGCAGTACTTC. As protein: CASSIQWDPSSYEQYF.

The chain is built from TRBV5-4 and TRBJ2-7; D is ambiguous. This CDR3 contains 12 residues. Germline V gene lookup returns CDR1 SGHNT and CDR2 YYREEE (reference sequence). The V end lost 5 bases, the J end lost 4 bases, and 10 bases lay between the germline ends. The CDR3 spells CASSFDFYEQYF. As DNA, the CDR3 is TGTGCCAGCAGTTTCGACTTTTACGAGCAGTACTTC.

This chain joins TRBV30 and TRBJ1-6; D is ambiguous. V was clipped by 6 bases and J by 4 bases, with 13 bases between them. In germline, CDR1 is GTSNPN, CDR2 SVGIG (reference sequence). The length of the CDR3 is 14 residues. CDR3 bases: TGTGCCTGCCGGAAGGGCTCGTATAATTCACCCCTCCACTTT. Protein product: CACRKGSYNSPLHF.

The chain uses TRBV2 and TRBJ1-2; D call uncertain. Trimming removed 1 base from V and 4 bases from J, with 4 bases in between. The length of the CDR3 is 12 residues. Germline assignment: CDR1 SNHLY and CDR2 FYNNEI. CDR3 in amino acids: CASSEGRYGYTF. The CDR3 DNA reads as TGTGCCAGCAGTGAAGGTCGCTATGGCTACACCTTC.

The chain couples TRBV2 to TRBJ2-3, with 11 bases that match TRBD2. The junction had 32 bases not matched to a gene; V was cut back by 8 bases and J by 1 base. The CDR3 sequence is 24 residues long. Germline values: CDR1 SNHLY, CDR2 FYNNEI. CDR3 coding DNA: TGTGCCAGCGTAAGAGTAAAGCCCAGCAGGGCAGATCCGACACTAGCGGGAGGCACAGATACGCAGTATTTT. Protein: CASVRVKPSRADPTLAGGTDTQYF. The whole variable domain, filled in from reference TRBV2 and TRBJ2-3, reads EPEVTQTPSHQVTQMGQEVILRCVPISNHLYFYWYRQILGQKVEFLVSFYNNEISEKSEIFDDQFSVERPDGSNFTLKIRSTKLEDSAMYFCASVRVKPSRADPTLAGGTDTQYFGPGTRLTVL.